The entry that follows covers one T cell receptor (beta chain) sequence. The entry originates in a study of cytomegalovirus exposure and HLA in healthy donors. PCR used 60 Vbeta primers and 13 Jbeta primers. Method: immunoSEQ multiplex PCR; TCRdb's copy keeps in-frame clones and lacks some. This sample has about 110,000 clones, with roughly 70% found just once. This receptor was taken from a woman in her thirties or forties in good health and CMV-seropositive. The sequencing sample was made of PBMCs.

The CDR3 DNA sequence: TGTGCCAGCTCGCCCAGCCAAGAGACCCAGTACTTC. It specifies CASSPSQETQYF. This chain joins TRBV18 and TRBJ2-5; D is uncertain. The CDR3 is 12 amino acids. Trimming pared 6 bases from V and 1 base from J, leaving 6 bases between. Germline V CDR1 and CDR2: KGHSH, LQKENI.